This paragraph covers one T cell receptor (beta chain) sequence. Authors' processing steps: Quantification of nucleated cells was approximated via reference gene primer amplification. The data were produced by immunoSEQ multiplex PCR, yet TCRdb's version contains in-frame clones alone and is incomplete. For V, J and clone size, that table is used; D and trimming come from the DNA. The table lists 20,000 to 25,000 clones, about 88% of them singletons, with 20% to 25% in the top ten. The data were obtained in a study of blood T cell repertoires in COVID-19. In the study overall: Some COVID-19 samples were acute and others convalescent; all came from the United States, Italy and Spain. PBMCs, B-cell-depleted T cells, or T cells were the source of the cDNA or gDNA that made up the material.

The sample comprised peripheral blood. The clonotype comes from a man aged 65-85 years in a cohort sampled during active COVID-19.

DNA for the CDR3: TGTGCCAGCTCACGCCAAACAGGGATCTACGAGCAGTACTTC. It yields the protein CASSRQTGIYEQYF. The chain joins TRBV18 to TRBJ2-7; D is possibly TRBD1 (6 bases). Trimming took 4 bases from V and 3 from J, leaving 13 bases between them. Germline values: CDR1 KGHSH, CDR2 LQKENI. The CDR3 is made up of 14 amino acids.